This T cell receptor beta chain was found in a study of long-term antiretroviral therapy in people with HIV. Per the germline V gene, CDR1 is SGHRS and CDR2 is YFSETQ. J lost 7 bases, V lost 0 bases, and 5 bases had no gene match. CDR3 size: 15 residues. Sequencing used immunoSEQ v3.0 at survey level. Generated by immunoSEQ multiplex PCR, the TCRdb table keeps only in-frame clones and is missing some. Of roughly 30,000 clones in the sample, about 85% are singletons; the top ten hold 7% to 10%. Source: unsorted PBMCs, taken 4.7 to 5 years after starting antiretroviral therapy. V gene TRBV5-1 combines with J gene TRBJ1-5; 9 bases align to TRBD1. The sequence came from a man aged 35 to 55 with HIV. CDR3 loop: CASSLGGDRDQPQHF. The CDR3 DNA reads as TGCGCCAGCAGCTTGGGGGGGGACAGGGACCAGCCCCAGCATTTT.